This T cell receptor (beta chain) was sequenced in a study of blood T cell repertoires in COVID-19. Study-level background: Sites in the United States, Italy and Spain provided acute and convalescent COVID-19 samples. From T cells, B-cell-depleted T cells, or PBMCs came the material, which was cDNA or gDNA.

V lost 7 bases and J lost 9; bases outside the gene matches: 12. The CDR3 totals 14 residues. Germline V gene sequence: CDR1 SGHNT, CDR2 YENEEA. The authors' processing: Reference gene primer amplification in the assay estimated nucleated cell counts. TCRdb keeps only in-frame clones here, not all; method: immunoSEQ multiplex PCR. V, J and clone size are those of that table, while D and trimming were read from the DNA. The table lists a few hundred thousand clones, roughly 82% of them singletons, with around 2% in the top ten. Sequenced input: peripheral blood. The gene calls are TRBV11-3 and TRBJ2-1; the match to TRBD1 covers 7 bases. This clonotype was sampled from a man in his forties who had recovered from COVID-19. The CDR3 sequence: CASTPGTATGEQFF. The CDR3 nucleotides are TGTGCCAGCACTCCCGGGACAGCCACCGGTGAGCAGTTCTTC.